This TCR beta chain was captured by sequencing in a study of control samples from healthy donors and cancer patients. Produced via immunoSEQ multiplex PCR; TCRdb's table is partial and in-frame only. This sample carries 100,000 to 150,000 clones, 85% to 90% of them seen once, and the ten largest clones take about an eighth. In this sample, this clone turned up a few times. J lost 5 bases, V lost 1 base, and 11 bases had no gene match. Germline CDR1 and CDR2: LGHDT and YNNKEL (reference sequence). The CDR3 is made up of 16 amino acids. The sequence was obtained from a man aged 25 to 40 in good health. The rearrangement uses TRBV3-1 (or the pseudogene TRBV3-2) and TRBJ2-7; 7 bases fit TRBD1. Sequencing input: blood. CDR3 DNA sequence: TGTGCCAGCAGCCAAGCTTTCGGGACAGCCCTCGACGAGCAGTACTTC. Its translation: CASSQAFGTALDEQYF.